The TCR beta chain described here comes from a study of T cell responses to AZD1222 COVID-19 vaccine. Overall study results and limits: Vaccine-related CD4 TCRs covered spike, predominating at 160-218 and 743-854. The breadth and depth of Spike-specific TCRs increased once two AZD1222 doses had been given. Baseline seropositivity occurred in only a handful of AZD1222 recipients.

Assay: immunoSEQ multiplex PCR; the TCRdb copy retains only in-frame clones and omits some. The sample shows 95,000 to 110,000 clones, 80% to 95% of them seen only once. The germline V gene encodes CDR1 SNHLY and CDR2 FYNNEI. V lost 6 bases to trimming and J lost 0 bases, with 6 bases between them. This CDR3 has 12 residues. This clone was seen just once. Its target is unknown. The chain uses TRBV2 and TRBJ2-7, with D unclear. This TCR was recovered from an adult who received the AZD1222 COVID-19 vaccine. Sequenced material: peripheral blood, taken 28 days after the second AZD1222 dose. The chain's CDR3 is CASSASSYEQYF. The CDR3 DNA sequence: TGTGCCAGCAGCGCGAGCTCCTACGAGCAGTACTTC.